A single sample is the source of the 30 T cell receptor beta chains below, sequenced in a study of CD8+ T cells in alopecia areata. It was cDNA, reverse transcribed from extracted RNA, that served as the sequencing template. Sequencing was performed with immunoSEQ multiplex PCR; in TCRdb, only in-frame clones are kept and a portion is missing. The sample lists about 210,000 clones, over 60% seen once, with around 4.3% in the top ten. Treatment in this sample: oral pan-JAK inhibitor, 5-10 mg twice daily. This specimen consisted of CD4+ T cells sorted from blood, obtained at week 4, from a patient treated with tofacitinib. These receptors originate from a human donor with alopecia areata.

This rearrangement joins TRBV19 to TRBJ1-5; 9 bases map to TRBD1. V gave up 7 bases and J gave up 7 bases; unmatched junction bases: 14. The CDR3 is made up of 16 amino acids. Looked up from germline, CDR1 is LNHDA and CDR2 is SQIVND (reference sequence). CDR3 bases: TGTGCCAGTAACCTAGAGGGACAGGGCAGGGGGCAGCCCCAGCATTTT. Its translation: CASNLEGQGRGQPQHF.

V is TRBV6-6 and J is TRBJ1-6, with 8 bases fitting TRBD1. From germline, CDR1 is MNHNY and CDR2 SVGAGI (reference sequence). The CDR3 spans 15 residues. The J segment lost 10 bases and the V segment lost 6 bases, leaving 11 bases of the junction unmatched. As DNA, the CDR3 is TGTGCCAGCAGGCCTGGGACAGGAGAATCCTCACCCCTCCACTTT. This translates into CASRPGTGESSPLHF.

The chain recombines TRBV7-2 with TRBJ1-6; D is uncertain. Germline V lookup: CDR1 SGHTA, CDR2 FQGNSA. The CDR3 extends over 14 amino acids. The germline V and J ends were trimmed by 5 bases and 6 bases, with 11 bases remaining between them. The CDR3 nucleotides read TGTGCCAGCAGCCCCTGGAGTGGTAATTCACCCCTCCACTTT. It is translated as CASSPWSGNSPLHF. Full variable domain (outside the CDR3, taken from reference TRBV7-2 and TRBJ1-6): GAGVSQSPSNKVTEKGKDVELRCDPISGHTALYWYRQSLGQGLEFLIYFQGNSAPDKSGLPSDRFSAERTGGSVSTLTIQRTQQEDSAVYLCASSPWSGNSPLHFGNGTRLTVT.

The rearrangement uses TRBV6-5 and TRBJ2-3, with D unclear. The CDR3 length is 13 residues. Trimming left V 2 bases short and J 3 bases short, with 6 bases between. The germline V gene encodes CDR1 MNHEY and CDR2 SVGAGI. The CDR3, as DNA: TGTGCCAGCAGTTACGTCGGGACAGATACGCAGTATTTT. Amino acid sequence: CASSYVGTDTQYF.

Here the CDR3 reads CASRTPGLVYEQYF. The CDR3 nucleotides read TGTGCCAGCAGAACCCCGGGACTAGTCTACGAGCAGTACTTC. The chain carries TRBV6-5 and TRBJ2-7, with 8 bases fitting TRBD2. The CDR3 contains 14 residues. V was clipped by 6 bases and J by 3 bases; unmatched bases: 7. CDR1 and CDR2 from the germline V gene are MNHEY and SVGAGI.

The V gene is TRBV2, the J gene TRBJ2-7; no clear D gene. V was trimmed by 6 bases and J by 1 base, leaving 13 bases between them. This CDR3 spans 14 amino acids. The germline CDR1 and CDR2 sequences are SNHLY and FYNNEI. CDR3: CASRDPEASYEQYF. Here the CDR3 DNA reads TGTGCCAGCAGGGACCCCGAGGCATCCTACGAGCAGTACTTC.

The chain links TRBV15 to TRBJ2-5; D perhaps matches TRBD2 (6 bases). The germline CDR1 and CDR2 sequences are LNHNV and YYDKDF (reference sequence). The V end lost 0 bases, the J end lost 7 bases, and 18 bases lay between the germline ends. CDR3 length: 16 residues. The CDR3 sequence: CATSRDRERRYGTQYF. The CDR3, as DNA: TGTGCCACCAGCAGAGATCGGGAGCGGCGGTACGGGACCCAGTACTTC.

V and J are TRBV7-2 and TRBJ2-3, with 7 nucleotides matching TRBD1. The V gene's germline CDR1 is SGHTA and CDR2 FQGNSA. After removal of 3 bases from V and 3 bases from J, the junction contained 9 bases not matched to a gene. The CDR3 runs 16 residues. CDR3 loop: CASSFRQGGITDTQYF. The CDR3 DNA sequence: TGTGCCAGCAGCTTTAGACAGGGTGGGATAACAGATACGCAGTATTTT.

About this clone itself: A junction boundary mismatches the germline segment, possibly from a read error. This sample also contains other DNA sequences that code for the same CDR3. For the CDR3, the DNA is TGTGCCAGCAGTTTAGTTAACACTGAAGCTTTCTTT. The encoded protein is CASSLVNTEAFF. The chain combines TRBV7-9 with TRBJ1-1; D remains unclear. CDR1 and CDR2 from the germline V gene are SEHNR and FQNEAQ (reference sequence). The CDR3 sequence is 12 residues long.

This rearrangement joins TRBV7-9 to TRBJ1-2; D gene uncertain. Germline V gene lookup returns CDR1 SEHNR and CDR2 FQNEAQ (reference sequence). V dropped 4 bases and J dropped 10 bases, with 16 bases sitting between them. This CDR3 contains 13 residues. The CDR3 here is CASSSPPGGPYTF. The CDR3 nucleotides read TGTGCCAGCAGCTCGCCTCCAGGAGGGCCCTACACCTTC.

The chain carries TRBV29-1 and TRBJ1-2, with no clear D. CDR3 length equals 12 residues. CDR1 is SQVTM and CDR2 is ANQGSEA in the germline V gene. V dropped 5 bases and J dropped 2 bases, with 9 bases sitting between them. The CDR3 DNA follows: TGCAGCGTTAAGACATCAAACTATGGCTACACCTTC. This gives the protein CSVKTSNYGYTF.

The rearrangement uses TRBV6-5 and TRBJ1-5; perhaps TRBD1 as D (5 bases). CDR1 and CDR2 from the germline V gene are MNHEY and SVGAGI. CDR3 length equals 14 residues. Trimming pared 8 bases from V and 5 bases from J, leaving 16 bases between. DNA for the CDR3: TGTGCCAGCGGTTCGGGGGGGTCGGATCAGCCCCAGCATTTT. It codes for CASGSGGSDQPQHF.

Concerning this clone itself: Compared with germline, one end of the junction differs, possibly owing to a read error. The V gene is TRBV7-7, the J gene TRBJ2-2; D gene unclear. Per germline, CDR1 SSHAT and CDR2 FNYEAQ (reference sequence). The CDR3 is 12 amino acids. The CDR3: CASSSITGELFF. CDR3 in DNA: TGTGCTAGCAGTTCCATTACCGGGGAGCTGTTTTTT. The full variable domain, completed using reference TRBV7-7 and TRBJ2-2, is GAGVSQSPRYKVTKRGQDVTLRCDPISSHATLYWYQQALGQGPEFLTYFNYEAQPDKSGLPSDRFSAERPEGSISTLTIQRTEQRDSAMYRCASSSITGELFFGEGSRLTVL.

The table lists this clone with a few counts. The chain links TRBV4-2 to TRBJ1-1; D unclear. Per germline, CDR1 LGHNA and CDR2 YNFKEQ. The CDR3 has 11 amino acids. Trimming shortened V by 1 base and J by 7 bases, and 4 bases separated the two germline ends. CDR3 residues: CASSQGSEAFF. CDR3 nucleotides: TGTGCCAGCAGCCAAGGAAGTGAAGCTTTCTTT.

The V and J genes are TRBV29-1 and TRBJ2-7; D is perhaps TRBD1 (6 bases). There are 14 residues in the CDR3. The V and J ends lost 5 bases and 2 bases respectively, with 16 bases between them. In germline, CDR1 is SQVTM, CDR2 ANQGSEA. In DNA form, the CDR3 reads TGCAGCGTTACAGGGAACACTCCACCCTACGAGCAGTACTTC. Its translation: CSVTGNTPPYEQYF.

The V gene is TRBV2, the J gene TRBJ2-7, with D perhaps being TRBD1 or TRBD2 (5 bases each). Germline assignment: CDR1 SNHLY and CDR2 FYNNEI. Trimming removed 3 bases from V and 2 bases from J, with 11 bases in between. The CDR3 extends over 14 amino acids. The CDR3 nucleotides are TGTGCCAGCAGTGATCCGGGACGCGCCTACGAGCAGTACTTC. Its protein is CASSDPGRAYEQYF.

The rearrangement links TRBV5-4 to TRBJ1-4; the match to TRBD1 covers 8 bases. The CDR3 covers 15 residues. V shed 2 bases, J shed 7 bases, and the junction held 7 bases outside the gene matches. Germline V gene sequence: CDR1 SGHNT, CDR2 YYREEE (reference sequence). In DNA, the CDR3 is TGTGCCAGCAGCTTCTGGCAGGGGGCTGGTGAAAAACTGTTTTTT. Translation: CASSFWQGAGEKLFF.

Comment on this clone: Compared with germline, one end of the junction differs, possibly owing to a read error. V usage is TRBV15 and J usage is TRBJ2-1; no clear D. The CDR3 is made up of 12 amino acids. Germline loops: CDR1 LNHNV, CDR2 YYDKDF (reference sequence). The CDR3 DNA follows: TGTGCCACCAGCAGAGATAAGGCAGGTCAGATCTTC. This gives the protein CATSRDKAGQIF.

This clone was seen a few times. The chain carries TRBV5-6 and TRBJ1-2; D uncertain. Trimming removed 0 bases from V and 4 bases from J, with 10 bases in between. This CDR3 is 14 amino acids long. Germline CDR1 is SGHDT and CDR2 is YYEEEE. Here the CDR3 DNA reads TGTGCCAGCAGCTTGGGCAGCTCCATCTATGGCTACACCTTC. This sequence encodes CASSLGSSIYGYTF.

This chain connects TRBV7-8 to TRBJ2-5; 10 positions agree with TRBD2. The length of the CDR3 is 15 residues. Per germline, CDR1 SGHVS and CDR2 FQNEAQ. J was trimmed by 4 bases and V by 5 bases; bases with no gene match: 7. CDR3 loop: CASSLQRGGRETQYF. The CDR3 region has the DNA TGTGCCAGCAGCCTCCAGCGGGGGGGTAGAGAGACCCAGTACTTC.

The V gene is TRBV2, the J gene TRBJ1-2; 7 bases are shared with TRBD1. Unmatched junction bases numbered 9, after V lost 4 bases and J lost 7 bases. The CDR3 consists of 14 residues. CDR1 and CDR2 from the germline V gene are SNHLY and FYNNEI. The CDR3 DNA sequence: TGTGCCAGCAGTGGGGTTACAGGGGAGTCTGGCTACACCTTC. This codes for CASSGVTGESGYTF.

The chain uses TRBV9 and TRBJ1-1; no definite D call. Trimming shortened V by 0 bases and J by 5 bases, and 14 bases separated the two germline ends. This CDR3 comprises 15 residues. Germline values: CDR1 SGDLS, CDR2 YYNGEE. CDR3 protein: CASSVDARVGTEAFF. The DNA of the CDR3 is TGTGCCAGCAGCGTAGACGCGAGGGTAGGAACTGAAGCTTTCTTT.

This sequence joins TRBV2 and TRBJ2-5; TRBD2 agrees at 9 bases. V shed 2 bases, J shed 5 bases, and the junction held 9 bases outside the gene matches. Germline loops: CDR1 SNHLY, CDR2 FYNNEI. There are 16 residues in the CDR3. The CDR3: CASSEHRGGAPETQYF. The CDR3 DNA follows: TGTGCCAGCAGTGAACATCGCGGGGGGGCCCCGGAGACCCAGTACTTC.

The chain recombines TRBV5-1 with TRBJ2-2; D gene uncertain. This CDR3 is built from 16 residues. Germline V gene sequence: CDR1 SGHRS, CDR2 YFSETQ. V was cut by 2 bases and J by 0 bases, with 11 bases left in between. The CDR3 coding sequence is TGCGCCAGCAGCTTAGGCCCCGGACCGAACACCGGGGAGCTGTTTTTT. Protein product: CASSLGPGPNTGELFF. Full variable domain (missing parts from reference TRBV5-1 and TRBJ2-2): KAGVTQTPRYLIKTRGQQVTLSCSPISGHRSVSWYQQTPGQGLQFLFEYFSETQRNKGNFPGRFSGRQFSNSRSEMNVSTLELGDSALYLCASSLGPGPNTGELFFGEGSRLTVL.

This clone was seen only once. The chain links TRBV15 to TRBJ2-5; 11 bases are shared with TRBD1. The CDR3 contains 16 residues. The ends lost 0 bases at V and 5 bases at J; junction bases unmatched: 5. CDR1 and CDR2 from the germline V gene are LNHNV and YYDKDF (reference sequence). The CDR3 reads CATSREGTGGRETQYF. CDR3 nucleotide sequence: TGTGCCACCAGCAGAGAAGGGACAGGGGGACGTGAGACCCAGTACTTC.

Comment on this clone: The sample contains more than one DNA sequence encoding this CDR3. The rearrangement uses TRBV30 and TRBJ1-2; D is undetermined. The V gene's germline CDR1 is GTSNPN and CDR2 SVGIG (reference sequence). V gave up 0 bases and J gave up 0 bases, with 8 bases separating them. The CDR3 has 14 amino acids. CDR3 bases: TGTGCCTGGAGTGTAAGGCTAGCTAACTATGGCTACACCTTC. Its protein product is CAWSVRLANYGYTF.

The chain's CDR3 is CASSSGTGITGANVLTF. CDR3 nucleotides: TGCGCCAGCAGCTCCGGGACAGGGATTACTGGGGCCAACGTCCTGACTTTC. This chain uses TRBV5-1 with TRBJ2-6, with 9 bases matching TRBD1. The CDR3 sequence is 17 residues long. The trim removed 3 bases at V and 2 bases at J, leaving 6 bases unmatched. Per germline, CDR1 SGHRS and CDR2 YFSETQ. Full variable domain (outside the CDR3, taken from reference TRBV5-1 and TRBJ2-6): KAGVTQTPRYLIKTRGQQVTLSCSPISGHRSVSWYQQTPGQGLQFLFEYFSETQRNKGNFPGRFSGRQFSNSRSEMNVSTLELGDSALYLCASSSGTGITGANVLTFGAGSRLTVL.

The chain recombines TRBV30 with TRBJ1-5; D is ambiguous. Trimming removed 0 bases at V and 6 bases at J, with 6 bases between. The CDR3 runs 12 residues. Germline-derived CDR1 and CDR2 are GTSNPN and SVGIG (reference sequence). CDR3 nucleotides: TGTGCCTGGAGTGTGGATGGTCAGCCCCAGCATTTT. Translated, it gives CAWSVDGQPQHF.

The chain is built from TRBV4-2 and TRBJ2-4, with TRBD1 as a possible D gene (5 bases). This CDR3 contains 16 residues. V was pared by 0 bases and J by 6 bases, with 15 bases between. Germline assignment: CDR1 LGHNA and CDR2 YNFKEQ. The CDR3 DNA sequence: TGTGCCAGCAGCCAAGAAGGGGTACCCGTCGGAAACATTCAGTACTTC. Protein product: CASSQEGVPVGNIQYF.

The V gene is TRBV18, the J gene TRBJ2-7; no clear D. Germline CDR1 reads KGHSH; CDR2 reads LQKENI. With 3 bases removed from V and 3 bases from J, the gap between germline ends came to 12 bases. The CDR3 totals 14 residues. CDR3 coding DNA: TGTGCCAGCTCACCCGCATATGGGGACTACGAGCAGTACTTC. Protein sequence: CASSPAYGDYEQYF.